A single sample is the source of the 19 T cell receptor beta chains below, sequenced in a study of blood T cells in healthy people across ages. Primed by a sample-barcoded 5' primer and a J-beta primer mix, a second PCR proceeded for 7 to 11 cycles. TCRdb called the 5' RACE reads again in MiXCR, with one record for every CDR3 protein. Among roughly 2 million distinct CDR3 sequences listed, approximately 50% were seen once. Sequencing used blood. These TCRs come from a woman aged 35 to 49 in good health.

The chain uses TRBV24-1 and TRBJ2-1; 7 nucleotides line up with TRBD1. Germline lookup yields CDR1 KGHDR and CDR2 SFDVKD. There are 16 residues in the CDR3. J gave up 9 bases and V 4 bases, and 14 bases lay outside the gene matches. The CDR3 nucleotides are TGTGCCACCAGTGACCCACGGACAGGTTCGGTGCCTGAGCAGTTCTTC. Amino acids: CATSDPRTGSVPEQFF.

The gene calls are TRBV6-2 or TRBV6-3 and TRBJ2-1; 14 bases line up with TRBD2. Germline CDR1 is MNHEY and CDR2 is SVGEGT. V was pared by 2 bases and J by 0 bases, with 9 bases of the junction left unmatched. This CDR3 has 20 residues. The CDR3 here is CASSYRGPGTSGSSYNEQFF. As DNA, the CDR3 is TGTGCCAGCAGTTACAGGGGTCCCGGGACTAGCGGGAGCTCCTACAATGAGCAGTTCTTC.

This clonotype was counted a single time. CDR3 region: CASMGGRGFYGYTF. In nucleotides, the CDR3 is TGTGCCAGTATGGGAGGCAGGGGCTTTTATGGCTACACCTTC. The chain joins TRBV19 to TRBJ1-2; tentatively, D is TRBD1 (6 bases). The CDR3 consists of 14 residues. Germline CDR1 LNHDA, CDR2 SQIVND (reference sequence). V was clipped by 7 bases and J by 5 bases, with 17 bases between them.

V and J are TRBV15 and TRBJ2-3; 11 bases are shared with TRBD2. V dropped 3 bases and J dropped 0; count of bases not matched to a gene: 8. This CDR3 region has 18 residues. The germline gives CDR1 LNHNV, CDR2 YYDKDF (reference sequence). The CDR3 DNA reads as TGTGCCACCAGCAGCCCCACACTAGCGGGGGCGAGCACAGATACGCAGTATTTT. Translating gives CATSSPTLAGASTDTQYF.

This chain connects TRBV6-1 to TRBJ1-2; 8 nucleotides align to TRBD1. The trim removed 2 bases at V and 0 bases at J, leaving 2 bases unmatched. The CDR3 contains 15 residues. Germline-derived CDR1 and CDR2 are MNHNS and SASEGT. CDR3 loop: CASSERQGPNYGYTF. In nucleotides, the CDR3 is TGTGCCAGCAGTGAACGACAGGGGCCTAACTATGGCTACACCTTC.

This clonotype was observed a handful of times. This chain links TRBV7-2 with TRBJ1-4, with D hard to call. This CDR3 has 15 amino acids. The ends were cut back, 3 bases at V and 5 bases at J, with 13 bases in the middle. Germline-derived CDR1 and CDR2 are SGHTA and FQGNSA. The DNA of the CDR3 is TGTGCCAGCAGCTTGCCGGGGTCGGAAAATGAAAAACTGTTTTTT. Translation gives CASSLPGSENEKLFF.

Comments on this clonotype: At one of its ends the junction is not consistent with the germline gene, which may arise from a read error. This chain connects TRBV7-2 to TRBJ2-4; 8 nucleotides line up with TRBD1. CDR3 length equals 16 residues. CDR1 SGHTA and CDR2 FQGNSA come from the germline V gene. The chain's CDR3 is CACSQPGTGRTREQYF. CDR3 DNA sequence: TGTGCCTGCAGCCAGCCCGGGACAGGAAGGACTCGGGAGCAGTACTTC. Looking up the rest from reference TRBV7-2 and TRBJ2-4 gives the full variable domain: GAGVSQSPSNKVTEKGKDVELRCDPISGHTALYWYRQSLGQGLEFLIYFQGNSAPDKSGLPSDRFSAERTGGSVSTLTIQRTQQEDSAVYLCACSQPGTGRTREQYFGAGTRLSVL.

CDR3 nucleotide sequence: TGTGCCATCAGTGAGACCCTAGGAGAGACCCAGTACTTC. Translating gives CAISETLGETQYF. The V call is TRBV10-3, the J call TRBJ2-4; D is undetermined. The assigned J gene may be wrong: the sequence end matches TRBJ2-5 better. CDR3 length equals 13 residues. Germline lookup yields CDR1 ENHRY and CDR2 SYGVKD.

The chain recombines TRBV20-1 with TRBJ2-3; TRBD1 might be the D (5 bases). There are 12 residues in the CDR3. Between the trimmed V and J ends, which lost 5 bases and 10 bases, there was a span of 16 bases. CDR1 is DFQATT, CDR2 SNEGSKA, per germline (reference sequence). The CDR3 here is CSAGRKGLAQYF. The CDR3 bases are TGCAGTGCTGGGCGTAAGGGGCTTGCGCAGTATTTT.

The chain has TRBV27 and TRBJ1-1, with D possibly being TRBD1 (6 bases). Germline CDR1 and CDR2: MNHEY and SMNVEV (reference sequence). Trimming stripped 5 bases from V and 1 base from J, with 17 bases between. The CDR3 covers 16 residues. CDR3 sequence reads: CASSQTTGRGNTEAFF. The CDR3 coding sequence is TGTGCCAGCAGTCAAACAACAGGGAGGGGGAACACTGAAGCTTTCTTT.

The chain is built from TRBV5-6 and TRBJ1-5; D uncertain. The V end lost 3 bases, the J end lost 6 bases, and 10 bases lay between the germline ends. The CDR3 extends over 13 amino acids. The germline V gene encodes CDR1 SGHDT and CDR2 YYEEEE. The CDR3 nucleotides read TGTGCCAGCAGCTCGCAGAGAATTCAGCCCCAGCATTTT. Protein sequence: CASSSQRIQPQHF.

The rearrangement joins TRBV6-6 to TRBJ2-3; no firm D call. Germline CDR1 MNHNY, CDR2 SVGAGI (reference sequence). The CDR3 runs to 16 residues. Trimming took off 2 bases at V and 0 bases at J, with 12 bases between the two ends. The CDR3 DNA reads TGTGCCAGCAGTTACAGTCCGATGGAGAGCACAGATACGCAGTATTTT. It codes for CASSYSPMESTDTQYF.

This chain connects TRBV5-1 to TRBJ1-1, with 9 bases that match TRBD1. Germline CDR1 is SGHRS and CDR2 is YFSETQ. The CDR3 spans 17 residues. V shed 1 base, J shed 4 bases, and the junction held 11 bases outside the gene matches. CDR3 coding DNA: TGCGCCAGCAGCTTGCCCCTGGGACAGGGTTTGGGCACTGAAGCTTTCTTT. It codes for CASSLPLGQGLGTEAFF.

This clonotype was recorded once. This sequence joins TRBV6-1 and TRBJ2-4, with D perhaps TRBD2 (8 bases). V lost 1 base and J lost 13, with 23 bases in between. The CDR3 covers 16 residues. Germline lookup yields CDR1 MNHNS and CDR2 SASEGT. Here the CDR3 DNA reads TGTGCCAGCAGTGAAGGAGGGACAGCGGGGGACGAGGAGCAGTACTTC. This codes for CASSEGGTAGDEEQYF.

This clonotype has more than one count but fewer than ten. The rearrangement links TRBV4-2 to TRBJ2-3; 9 bases are a match to TRBD2. This CDR3 is 15 amino acids long. Trimming took 1 base from V and 7 from J; bases not matched to a gene: 6. CDR1 LGHNA and CDR2 YNFKEQ come from the germline V gene. The CDR3 sequence is CASSQVGGGAYTQYF. CDR3 DNA: TGTGCCAGCAGCCAAGTGGGCGGGGGGGCGTATACGCAGTATTTT.

V is TRBV5-5 and J is TRBJ2-3, with TRBD2 matching 7 bases. CDR1 is SGHKS and CDR2 is YYEKEE in the germline V gene (reference sequence). V shed 4 bases and J 0 bases; nucleotides not matched to a gene: 5. CDR3 length: 15 residues. CDR3 residues: CASSPLATSTDTQYF. The CDR3 region has the DNA TGTGCCAGCAGCCCACTAGCGACTAGCACAGATACGCAGTATTTT. The variable domain in full, completed from reference TRBV5-5 and TRBJ2-3, reads DAGVTQSPTHLIKTRGQQVTLRCSPISGHKSVSWYQQVLGQGPQFIFQYYEKEERGRGNFPDRFSARQFPNYSSELNVNALLLGDSALYLCASSPLATSTDTQYFGPGTRLTVL.

The chain carries TRBV9 and TRBJ1-3, with D possibly matching TRBD1 (5 bases). The CDR3 totals 15 residues. Trimming shortened V by 4 bases and J by 0 bases, and 11 bases separated the two germline ends. The germline gives CDR1 SGDLS, CDR2 YYNGEE. CDR3 in amino acids: CASSTSGTSGNTIYF. In nucleotides, the CDR3 is TGTGCCAGCAGCACCTCCGGGACCTCTGGAAACACCATATATTTT.

The chain recombines TRBV10-3 with TRBJ2-7; D is possibly TRBD1 (6 bases). The J call is uncertain, as TRBJ2-5 better fits the DNA end. Germline CDR1 ENHRY, CDR2 SYGVKD. The CDR3 spans 15 residues. CDR3 bases: TGTGCCATCAGTGAAGGACAGTCGGGCAAGGCGACCCAGTACTTC. Protein: CAISEGQSGKATQYF.

The genes are TRBV20-1 and TRBJ2-3; TRBD1 matches 10 bases. Trimming took 6 bases from V and 5 from J; bases not matched to a gene: 8. Germline CDR1 DFQATT, CDR2 SNEGSKA (reference sequence). The CDR3 is made up of 14 amino acids. Here the CDR3 reads CSAPGQGLKDTQYF. The CDR3 nucleotides are TGCAGTGCCCCGGGACAGGGGTTGAAAGATACGCAGTATTTT.